Below are 15 T cell receptor beta chains sequenced from a single sample in a study of T-cell memory formation after mild COVID-19. TCRdb processed the 5' RACE reads anew with MiXCR; each CDR3 protein has one entry. The top ten clones hold roughly 23% of a sample with fewer than 350,000 distinct CDR3 sequences, less than 9.5% of them seen once. Sample: PBMCs or a T cell subset sorted from them (not recorded which). Receptors originate from a man between 18 and 35 years old who had mild COVID-19 (a few samples of this study predate the infection). Cell type and time point are not known.

Here the CDR3 reads CASSLGSSRGPATNEKLFF. CDR3 DNA: TGTGCCAGCAGTTTAGGGTCAAGCAGGGGCCCTGCAACTAATGAAAAACTGTTTTTT. This chain connects TRBV12-3 or TRBV12-4 to TRBJ1-4; TRBD1 might be the D (6 bases). Trimming removed 1 base from V and 0 bases from J, with 18 bases in between. This CDR3 region has 19 residues.

This clonotype appeared once. This chain uses TRBV24-1 with TRBJ1-5; unclear D gene. Germline CDR1 reads KGHDR; CDR2 reads SFDVKD. V was trimmed by 2 bases and J by 2 bases, leaving 3 bases between them. CDR3 length: 13 residues. In nucleotides, the CDR3 is TGTGCCACCAGTGATTCGGGCAATCAGCCCCAGCATTTT. Its protein is CATSDSGNQPQHF.

The sample holds a few counts of this clonotype. The chain recombines TRBV5-8 with TRBJ1-5, with 8 bases identical to TRBD1. CDR1 is SGHTS and CDR2 is YDEGEE in the germline V gene. Trimming at V came to 1 base and at J to 4 bases, leaving 4 bases not matched to a gene. The CDR3 totals 15 residues. The CDR3 loop is CASSLTGGWNQPQHF. The CDR3 DNA reads TGTGCCAGCAGCTTGACAGGGGGTTGGAATCAGCCCCAGCATTTT.

The chain combines TRBV10-3 with TRBJ2-1, with 11 positions matching TRBD1. With 5 bases clipped from V and 4 bases from J, the junction kept 16 bases outside the gene matches. Looked up from germline, CDR1 is ENHRY and CDR2 is SYGVKD. The CDR3 is made up of 19 amino acids. Written as DNA, the CDR3 is TGTGCCATCAGTCCGGCGAGTAATTCCGGGACAGGGGGTTACAATGAGCAGTTCTTC. Encoded protein: CAISPASNSGTGGYNEQFF.

The rearrangement joins TRBV6-2 or TRBV6-3 to TRBJ1-5, with 8 bases that match TRBD1. CDR1 and CDR2 (germline): MNHEY, SVGEGT. This CDR3 is built from 19 residues. Trimming cost V 5 bases and J 1 base; bases outside gene matches: 16. The CDR3 here is CASSHRTGYGYRSNQPQHF. The CDR3 DNA is TGTGCCAGCAGTCACCGGACAGGGTACGGTTATAGGAGCAATCAGCCCCAGCATTTT.

This clonotype was seen more than once but under ten times. The rearrangement links TRBV28 to TRBJ1-4; possible D gene TRBD1, 5 bases. Germline loops: CDR1 MDHEN, CDR2 SYDVKM. CDR3 size: 14 residues. V was trimmed by 5 bases and J by 10 bases, leaving 17 bases between them. For the CDR3, the DNA is TGTGCCAGCAGTGTCCGACAGCTCCTTCCAAAACTGTTTTTT. It translates to CASSVRQLLPKLFF.

This clonotype was seen repeatedly, ten times or more. The chain carries TRBV7-2 and TRBJ1-4; the D gene is possibly TRBD1 (6 bases). The V gene's germline CDR1 is SGHTA and CDR2 FQGNSA. The CDR3 is 14 amino acids. Trimming stripped 5 bases from V and 4 bases from J, with 11 bases between. The CDR3 sequence: CASSLQGFNEKLFF. CDR3 bases: TGTGCCAGCAGCCTACAGGGTTTTAATGAAAAACTGTTTTTT. Full variable domain (remainder filled in from reference TRBV7-2 and TRBJ1-4): GAGVSQSPSNKVTEKGKDVELRCDPISGHTALYWYRQSLGQGLEFLIYFQGNSAPDKSGLPSDRFSAERTGGSVSTLTIQRTQQEDSAVYLCASSLQGFNEKLFFGSGTQLSVL.

This chain joins TRBV7-9 and TRBJ2-5, with 8 bases aligning to TRBD2. Germline V lookup: CDR1 SEHNR, CDR2 FQNEAQ (reference sequence). The CDR3 has 16 residues. The trim removed 3 bases at V and 2 bases at J, leaving 8 bases unmatched. CDR3 nucleotides: TGTGCCAGCAGCTTCCTATGGACTAGCCCACAAGAGACCCAGTACTTC. It specifies CASSFLWTSPQETQYF.

This clonotype came up a few times. In nucleotides, the CDR3 is TGCAGCGGGGGAGGACAGATGAACACTGAAGCTTTCTTT. Its translation: CSGGGQMNTEAFF. The chain joins TRBV29-1 to TRBJ1-1, with D perhaps TRBD1 (6 bases). This CDR3 is built from 13 residues. Germline assignment: CDR1 SQVTM and CDR2 ANQGSEA. The V and J ends lost 7 bases and 0 bases respectively, with 12 bases between them.

This clonotype was found many times. The chain links TRBV20-1 to TRBJ2-3, with 9 bases that match TRBD2. Germline CDR1 is DFQATT and CDR2 is SNEGSKA (reference sequence). The CDR3 sequence is 13 residues long. Written as DNA, the CDR3 is TGCAGCGCGAAAGCGGGGGGTTTTGATACGCAGTATTTT. Encoded protein: CSAKAGGFDTQYF.

This clonotype occurred many times. J is TRBJ1-5 and V is TRBV4-1; the D gene is possibly TRBD1 (6 bases). Per germline, CDR1 MGHRA and CDR2 YSYEKL. Trimming removed 1 base from V and 9 bases from J, with 7 bases in between. The CDR3 length is 12 residues. CDR3 nucleotide sequence: TGCGCCAGCAGCCAAGTAGGGGGGCCCCAGCATTTT. Translation: CASSQVGGPQHF.

The DNA for the CDR3 is TGTGCCAGCTCGTTTATCCACGGAGCGGGCAGTGTATACCCTTTGGAGACCCAGTACTTC. This codes for CASSFIHGAGSVYPLETQYF. The chain combines TRBV28 with TRBJ2-5, with D perhaps TRBD2 (6 bases). Trimming pared 8 bases from V and 5 bases from J, leaving 36 bases between. CDR3 size: 20 residues. Germline CDR1 MDHEN, CDR2 SYDVKM.

This clonotype was counted many times. This chain uses TRBV7-2 with TRBJ1-2; D call uncertain. The germline V gene has CDR1 SGHTA and CDR2 FQGNSA. V was trimmed by 2 bases and J by 2 bases, leaving 9 bases between them. CDR3 length: 14 amino acids. CDR3 loop: CASSLLVRNYGYTF. CDR3 nucleotide sequence: TGTGCCAGCAGCTTATTAGTCAGGAACTATGGCTACACCTTC.

The chain recombines TRBV7-2 with TRBJ2-1, with D uncertain. The length of the CDR3 is 14 residues. Trimming took off 5 bases at V and 12 bases at J, with 20 bases between the two ends. From germline, CDR1 is SGHTA and CDR2 FQGNSA. CDR3 in DNA: TGTGCCAGCAGCCCCGCGGACCGTAAATCATCGCAGTTCTTC. The encoded protein is CASSPADRKSSQFF.

V is TRBV7-2 and J is TRBJ1-6, with unresolved D. The CDR3 consists of 15 residues. Germline V gives CDR1 SGHTA, CDR2 FQGNSA. V gave up 1 base and J gave up 8 bases, with 12 bases separating them. In DNA form, the CDR3 reads TGTGCCAGCAGCTTAGTCGCGGGAATCGATTCACCCCTCCACTTT. As protein: CASSLVAGIDSPLHF.